The TCR beta chain under discussion was sequenced for a study of post-analysis software for immune sequencing data. The TCR beta cDNA libraries carried unique molecular identifiers. Input amounts of 1 to 10 million T cells were used. These gave some 500,000 cDNA molecules, so each molecule approximated one T cell. MiXCR was run by TCRdb on the PCR reads, yielding one entry per CDR3 protein. The repertoire includes 740,000 or so distinct CDR3 sequences, approximately 57% of them detected once, and around 4.5% sits in the top ten. This clonotype has just a few counts. The antigen remains unidentified. The study, taken as a whole, reports: Multiple sclerosis patients had significantly lower normalized Chao1 diversity than controls. When the samples were clustered directly with F measure, those that had been prepared in the same batch showed strong co-clustering. Elevated frequency relative to controls characterized about 5 TRBV segments in patients, TRBV5-6, TRBV5-1 and TRBV20-1 among them.

J was trimmed by 2 bases and V by 6 bases; bases with no gene match: 4. Germline V gene lookup returns CDR1 LNHNV and CDR2 YYDKDF (reference sequence). The CDR3 totals 15 residues. The receptor was derived from a girl under 18 with multiple sclerosis. The chain has TRBV15 and TRBJ2-6, with 7 bases aligning to TRBD1. Sequencing was carried out using blood. The CDR3 coding sequence is TGTGCCACCAGGCAAGACAGGGCTGGGGCCAACGTCCTGACTTTC. Translated, it gives CATRQDRAGANVLTF.